A single T cell receptor (beta chain) is shown here with its context. These data belong to a study of radiation and T cells in renal cell carcinoma. TCRdb's table, derived via immunoSEQ multiplex PCR, lists solely in-frame clones and lacks some. Counted here are about 150,000 clones, roughly 90% occurring once; the ten biggest clones make up 13%. Noted time point: blood 2 weeks post-SBRT. The treatment denotes: 15 Gy SBRT to primary tumor, nephrectomy 4 weeks later. The starting material was blood, obtained from a patient whose treatment included radiotherapy and nephrectomy. This TCR was recovered from a woman aged 45-65 years with renal cell carcinoma.

CDR3 region: CASSVEGPGTDTQYF. The CDR3 DNA reads TGTGCCAGCAGTGTAGAGGGGCCAGGCACAGATACGCAGTATTTT. V and J are TRBV6-4 and TRBJ2-3, with D possibly called TRBD1 or TRBD2 (5 bases each). The germline V and J ends were trimmed by 4 bases and 1 base, with 12 bases remaining between them. The CDR3 contains 15 residues. Germline V lookup: CDR1 MRHNA, CDR2 SNTAGT.